Shown below are 18 T cell receptor beta chains from a single sample sequenced in a study of cytomegalovirus exposure and HLA in healthy donors. In the PCR, 60 Vbeta and 13 Jbeta primers were used. The protocol was immunoSEQ multiplex PCR, while the TCRdb copy is restricted to in-frame clones and leaves out a portion. Of about 130,000 clones in the sample, roughly 78% are singletons; the top ten hold 3% to 4.5%. What was sequenced was PBMCs. These receptors were collected from a man aged 25-45 years in good health and CMV-seronegative.

The V gene is TRBV28, the J gene TRBJ2-5; unclear D gene. The better agreement between TRBJ2-7 and the DNA end casts doubt on the J call. This CDR3 is 13 amino acids long. Germline CDR1 is MDHEN and CDR2 is SYDVKM. CDR3 in DNA: TGTGCCAGCAGTCCTCGTCTTACCTACGAGCAGTACTTC. Its protein is CASSPRLTYEQYF.

As concerns this clone: Compared with germline, one end of the junction differs, possibly owing to a read error. The V and J genes are TRBV30 and TRBJ2-5; perhaps TRBD2 as D (5 bases). The CDR3 totals 13 residues. The germline V gene encodes CDR1 GTSNPN and CDR2 SVGIG (reference sequence). CDR3 protein: CAGSQAVQETQYF. DNA for the CDR3: TGTGCCGGGAGCCAGGCAGTACAAGAGACCCAGTACTTC.

This clone was recorded a few times. This rearrangement joins TRBV7-9 to TRBJ1-1; D not certain. V lost 9 bases to trimming and J lost 1 base, with 6 bases between them. From germline, CDR1 is SEHNR and CDR2 FQNEAQ (reference sequence). This CDR3 comprises 11 residues. CDR3 amino acids: CASLTNTEAFF. CDR3 DNA: TGTGCCAGTCTAACGAACACTGAAGCTTTCTTT.

V is TRBV6-5 and J is TRBJ2-5, with 11 bases matching TRBD2. Germline CDR1 reads MNHEY; CDR2 reads SVGAGI. Unmatched junction bases numbered 2, after V lost 5 bases and J lost 0 bases. This CDR3 contains 15 residues. The CDR3 loop reads CASSQLAGDQETQYF. The CDR3 DNA reads as TGTGCCAGCAGTCAACTAGCGGGGGACCAAGAGACCCAGTACTTC.

Turning to this clone: At one end the junction does not follow the germline gene, possibly because of a read error. The chain recombines TRBV7-9 with TRBJ2-1; possibly TRBD2 for D (6 bases). The CDR3 length is 15 residues. Looked up from germline, CDR1 is SEHNR and CDR2 is FQNEAQ (reference sequence). The CDR3 reads CSSSRPGTAHNEQFF. CDR3 coding DNA: TGTTCCAGCAGTCGCCCCGGGACTGCCCACAATGAGCAGTTCTTC.

The chain joins TRBV9 to TRBJ2-7; possible D gene TRBD1, 6 bases. The V end lost 3 bases, the J end lost 5 bases, and 24 bases lay between the germline ends. The V gene's germline CDR1 is SGDLS and CDR2 YYNGEE. The CDR3 is 17 residues long. The CDR3 DNA follows: TGTGCCAGCAGCGGCTCCCCGGGGACACCGCTGATCCACGAGCAGTACTTC. Protein product: CASSGSPGTPLIHEQYF. Complete variable domain (other parts from reference TRBV9 and TRBJ2-7): DSGVTQTPKHLITATGQRVTLRCSPRSGDLSVYWYQQSLDQGLQFLIQYYNGEERAKGNILERFSAQQFPDLHSELNLSSLELGDSALYFCASSGSPGTPLIHEQYFGPGTRLTVT.

This clone was observed a single time. This chain joins TRBV5-1 and TRBJ1-4; D gene ambiguous. This CDR3 is built from 12 residues. The germline gives CDR1 SGHRS, CDR2 YFSETQ. V shed 4 bases and J shed 10 bases, with 11 bases lying between them. CDR3 region: CASSDGRGKLFF. The CDR3 coding sequence is TGCGCCAGCAGCGACGGGCGGGGAAAACTGTTTTTT.

This clone turned up a few times. CDR3: CATKRGGSYEQYF. CDR3 sequence (DNA): TGTGCCACTAAAAGGGGGGGAAGCTACGAGCAGTACTTC. The genes are TRBV19 and TRBJ2-7; D perhaps matches TRBD2 (7 bases). The germline V gene has CDR1 LNHDA and CDR2 SQIVND (reference sequence). The CDR3 runs to 13 residues. V was shortened by 10 bases and J by 3 bases, with 16 bases between the two germline ends.

In its sample, this clone was seen a few times. This chain connects TRBV2 to TRBJ1-1, with D tentatively TRBD1 (6 bases). V lost 7 bases and J lost 5, with 17 bases in between. The germline V gene encodes CDR1 SNHLY and CDR2 FYNNEI. The CDR3 is made up of 14 amino acids. In DNA form, the CDR3 reads TGTGCCAGCACCGAACAGGGAAGGGGGACTGAAGCTTTCTTT. It is translated as CASTEQGRGTEAFF. Using reference TRBV2 and TRBJ1-1 for the parts outside the CDR3, the full variable domain is EPEVTQTPSHQVTQMGQEVILRCVPISNHLYFYWYRQILGQKVEFLVSFYNNEISEKSEIFDDQFSVERPDGSNFTLKIRSTKLEDSAMYFCASTEQGRGTEAFFGQGTRLTVV.

The chain has TRBV11-2 and TRBJ1-4, with 9 bases identical to TRBD1. This CDR3 spans 14 amino acids. Unmatched junction bases numbered 4, after V lost 3 bases and J lost 8 bases. Germline-derived CDR1 and CDR2 are SGHAT and FQNNGV. CDR3 sequence: CASSLGQGYEKLFF. In nucleotides, the CDR3 is TGTGCCAGCAGCTTGGGACAGGGTTACGAAAAACTGTTTTTT.

This clone appeared a few times. The chain uses TRBV9 and TRBJ2-6; 9 bases agree with TRBD1. Trimming cost V 3 bases and J 0 bases; bases outside gene matches: 13. Germline V gene sequence: CDR1 SGDLS, CDR2 YYNGEE. This CDR3 is built from 20 residues. The CDR3: CASSAHRGQGPLSGANVLTF. CDR3 bases: TGTGCCAGCAGCGCCCACCGGGGACAGGGCCCCCTCTCTGGGGCCAACGTCCTGACTTTC.

On this clone: A junction end diverges from the germline sequence, so it may reflect a read error. The J gene is TRBJ2-7, the V gene TRBV7-9; D possibly matches TRBD1 or TRBD2 (5 bases each). Germline CDR1 is SEHNR and CDR2 is FQNEAQ (reference sequence). The CDR3 has 11 amino acids. CDR3 protein: CSSGQDSEQYF. CDR3 coding DNA: TGTTCCAGCGGACAAGACAGCGAGCAGTACTTC.

This clone was observed once. The rearrangement links TRBV6-6 to TRBJ1-4; TRBD1 matches 7 bases. The CDR3 covers 14 residues. Trimming at V came to 6 bases and at J to 3 bases, leaving 4 bases not matched to a gene. In germline, CDR1 is MNHNY, CDR2 SVGAGI (reference sequence). The chain's CDR3 is CASSYRGANEKLFF. DNA of the CDR3: TGTGCCAGCAGCTACAGGGGTGCTAATGAAAAACTGTTTTTT.

The J gene is TRBJ2-1, the V gene TRBV29-1; D unclear. Germline values: CDR1 SQVTM, CDR2 ANQGSEA. With 5 bases removed from V and 2 bases from J, the gap between germline ends came to 13 bases. The CDR3 runs to 14 residues. The CDR3 bases are TGCAGCGTTTTTTCTCATACGGCCTACAATGAGCAGTTCTTC. This encodes CSVFSHTAYNEQFF.

The chain couples TRBV15 to TRBJ1-1; maybe TRBD1 (5 bases). Trimming stripped 5 bases from V and 6 bases from J, with 19 bases between. Germline-derived CDR1 and CDR2 are LNHNV and YYDKDF (reference sequence). The CDR3 is 15 residues long. This chain's CDR3 is CATSATGFEPAEAFF. CDR3 nucleotide sequence: TGTGCCACCAGCGCAACAGGATTTGAACCGGCTGAAGCTTTCTTT.

The chain carries TRBV11-2 and TRBJ2-7, with TRBD2 matching 8 bases. V lost 5 bases and J lost 1; bases outside the gene matches: 10. CDR1 is SGHAT and CDR2 is FQNNGV in the germline V gene. This CDR3 spans 16 amino acids. The DNA of the CDR3 is TGTGCCAGCAGCCGAGGACGGGGGGGGACATCCTACGAGCAGTACTTC. The encoded protein is CASSRGRGGTSYEQYF.

V gene TRBV6-5 combines with J gene TRBJ1-3, with 9 bases fitting TRBD1. Germline V CDR1 and CDR2: MNHEY, SVGAGI. Trimming at V came to 6 bases and at J to 2 bases, leaving 2 bases not matched to a gene. The CDR3 length is 14 residues. The CDR3 spells CASSRQGAGNTIYF. CDR3 sequence (DNA): TGTGCCAGCAGCAGACAGGGGGCTGGAAACACCATATATTTT.

This chain joins TRBV7-6 and TRBJ2-1; 10 bases agree with TRBD2. The CDR3 covers 16 residues. Germline V gives CDR1 SGHVS, CDR2 FNYEAQ. Trimming at V came to 5 bases and at J to 10 bases, leaving 14 bases not matched to a gene. The CDR3 loop is CASSQRGAGGQGEQFF. DNA of the CDR3: TGTGCCAGCAGCCAACGTGGAGCGGGGGGGCAAGGAGAGCAGTTCTTC. Full variable domain (outside the CDR3, taken from reference TRBV7-6 and TRBJ2-1): GAGVSQSPRYKVTKRGQDVALRCDPISGHVSLYWYRQALGQGPEFLTYFNYEAQQDKSGLPNDRFSAERPEGSISTLTIQRTEQRDSAMYRCASSQRGAGGQGEQFFGPGTRLTVL.